This record looks at one T cell receptor beta chain sequence and its context. This sample is part of a study of T cell responses to AZD1222 COVID-19 vaccine. Repertoires were generated with immunoSEQ multiplex PCR, while TCRdb's copy carries only in-frame clones and drops some. The sample yields 100,000 to 150,000 clones, roughly 90% seen once. The receptor was isolated from an adult in good health. The specimen was peripheral blood, collected on day 0 of AZD1222 vaccination.

In nucleotides, the CDR3 is TGTGCCGCCACCCCTAGCGCTGCGGGAGAGCAGTACTTC. Amino acid sequence: CAATPSAAGEQYF. The gene calls are TRBV10-3 and TRBJ2-7, with a possible D match to TRBD2 (6 bases). Germline assignment: CDR1 ENHRY and CDR2 SYGVKD. The CDR3 spans 13 residues. The V and J ends lost 11 bases and 7 bases respectively, with 21 bases between them.